This T cell receptor beta chain was captured by sequencing in a study of blood T cell repertoires in COVID-19. Assay used: immunoSEQ multiplex PCR; TCRdb lists only in-frame clones, some missing. The sample lists 150,000 to 200,000 clones, around 82% seen once, with about 15% in the top ten. Trimming pared 5 bases from V and 4 bases from J, leaving 15 bases between. The CDR3 spans 15 residues. CDR1 is MGHRA, CDR2 YSYEKL, per germline. Which cohort a participant joined came from the clinical history participants gave. This receptor was obtained from a woman aged 50 to 60 with acute COVID-19. The sequencing sample was made of PBMCs or T cells enriched from blood (not recorded which). The J gene is TRBJ2-1, the V gene TRBV4-1; maybe TRBD1 (6 bases). CDR3 in amino acids: CASSTPDRTYNEQFF. CDR3 sequence (DNA): TGCGCCAGCAGCACCCCTGACAGGACTTACAATGAGCAGTTCTTC.